The clone carrying this T cell receptor beta chain was seen repeatedly, ten times or more. Its antigen is not known. The sample comes from a study of T cell repertoires in cytomegalovirus infection. V was pared by 1 base and J by 5 bases, with 7 bases between. Per the germline V gene, CDR1 is SGHTA and CDR2 is FQGNSA. The CDR3 has 13 residues. Study-level findings and limits: Ex vivo, HLA-C-restricted CMV-specific TCR beta clonotypes prevailed over the rest of the response.

TCRdb itself ran the reads through MiXCR, one entry per CDR3 protein. The sample holds 400,000 to 600,000 distinct CDR3 sequences, roughly 46% seen once. The material was cultured PBMCs, obtained from culture after CMV antigen stimulation. The gene calls are TRBV7-2 and TRBJ2-3; the D is unclear. This receptor was identified in a human donor in good health (CMV status not recorded). Some clones in this sample may be carry-over from other donors' samples. The CDR3 protein is CASSLVGIDTQYF. In DNA form, the CDR3 reads TGTGCCAGCAGCTTAGTAGGAATAGATACGCAGTATTTT.